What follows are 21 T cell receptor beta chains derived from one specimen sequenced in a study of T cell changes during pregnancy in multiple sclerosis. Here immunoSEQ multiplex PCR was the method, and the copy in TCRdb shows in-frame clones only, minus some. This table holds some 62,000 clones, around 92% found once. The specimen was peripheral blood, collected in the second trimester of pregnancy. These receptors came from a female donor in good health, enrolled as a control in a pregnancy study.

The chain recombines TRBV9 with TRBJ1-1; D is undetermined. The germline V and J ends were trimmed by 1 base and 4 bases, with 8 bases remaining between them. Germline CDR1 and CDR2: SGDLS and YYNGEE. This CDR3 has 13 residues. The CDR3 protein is CASSVLGPTEAFF. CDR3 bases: TGTGCCAGCAGCGTATTGGGCCCCACTGAAGCTTTCTTT. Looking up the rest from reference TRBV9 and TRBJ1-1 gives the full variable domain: DSGVTQTPKHLITATGQRVTLRCSPRSGDLSVYWYQQSLDQGLQFLIQYYNGEERAKGNILERFSAQQFPDLHSELNLSSLELGDSALYFCASSVLGPTEAFFGQGTRLTVV.

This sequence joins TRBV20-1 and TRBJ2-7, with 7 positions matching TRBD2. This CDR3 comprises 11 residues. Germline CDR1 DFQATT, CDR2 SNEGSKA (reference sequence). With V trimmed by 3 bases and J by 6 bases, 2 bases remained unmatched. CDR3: CSASGRAEQYF. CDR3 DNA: TGCAGTGCTAGTGGGAGGGCCGAGCAGTACTTC.

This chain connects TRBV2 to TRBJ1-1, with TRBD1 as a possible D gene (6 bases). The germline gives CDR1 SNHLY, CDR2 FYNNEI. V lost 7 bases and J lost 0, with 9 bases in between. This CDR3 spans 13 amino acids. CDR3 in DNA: TGTGCCAGCAATCAGGGGATGAACACTGAAGCTTTCTTT. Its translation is CASNQGMNTEAFF.

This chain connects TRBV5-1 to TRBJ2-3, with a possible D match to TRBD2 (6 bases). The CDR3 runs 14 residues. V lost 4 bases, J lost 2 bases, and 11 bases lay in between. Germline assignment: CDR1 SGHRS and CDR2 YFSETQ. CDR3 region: CASSERDSTDTQYF. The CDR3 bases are TGCGCCAGCAGCGAACGGGACTCCACAGATACGCAGTATTTT.

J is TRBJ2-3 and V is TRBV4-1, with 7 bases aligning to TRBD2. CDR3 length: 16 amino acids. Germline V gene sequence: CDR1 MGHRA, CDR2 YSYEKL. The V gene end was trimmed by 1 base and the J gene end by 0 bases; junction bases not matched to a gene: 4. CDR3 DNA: TGCGCCAGCAGCCAAGGGTCTAGCGGTAGCACAGATACGCAGTATTTT. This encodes CASSQGSSGSTDTQYF.

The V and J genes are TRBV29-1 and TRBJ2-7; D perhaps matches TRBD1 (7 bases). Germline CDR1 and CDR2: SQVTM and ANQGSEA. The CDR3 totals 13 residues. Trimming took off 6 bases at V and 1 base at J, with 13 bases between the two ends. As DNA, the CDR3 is TGCAGCGTGGGGGCGGGACAGTCCTACGAGCAGTACTTC. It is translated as CSVGAGQSYEQYF.

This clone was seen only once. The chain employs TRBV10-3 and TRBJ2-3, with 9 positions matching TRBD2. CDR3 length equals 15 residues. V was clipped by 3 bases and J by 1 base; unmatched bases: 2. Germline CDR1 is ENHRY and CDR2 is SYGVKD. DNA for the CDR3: TGTGCCATCAGTGATTGGACTAGCGGCACAGATACGCAGTATTTT. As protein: CAISDWTSGTDTQYF.

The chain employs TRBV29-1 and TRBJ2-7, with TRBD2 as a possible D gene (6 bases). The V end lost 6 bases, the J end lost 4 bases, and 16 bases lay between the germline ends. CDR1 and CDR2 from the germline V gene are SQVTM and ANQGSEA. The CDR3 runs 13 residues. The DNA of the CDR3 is TGCAGCGTCTCGGGTAGCGGAACGTACGAGCAGTACTTC. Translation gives CSVSGSGTYEQYF.

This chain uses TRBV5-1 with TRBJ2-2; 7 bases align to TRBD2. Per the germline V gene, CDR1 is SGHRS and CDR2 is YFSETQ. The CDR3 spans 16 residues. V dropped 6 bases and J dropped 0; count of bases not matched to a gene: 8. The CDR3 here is CASTNTGGANTGELFF. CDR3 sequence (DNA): TGCGCCAGCACCAACACGGGGGGTGCGAACACCGGGGAGCTGTTTTTT.

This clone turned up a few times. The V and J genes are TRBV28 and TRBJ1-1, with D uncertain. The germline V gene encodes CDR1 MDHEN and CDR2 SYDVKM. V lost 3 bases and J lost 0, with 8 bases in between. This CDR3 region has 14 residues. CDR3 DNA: TGTGCCAGCAGTTTTTCATTCATGAACACTGAAGCTTTCTTT. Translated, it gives CASSFSFMNTEAFF.

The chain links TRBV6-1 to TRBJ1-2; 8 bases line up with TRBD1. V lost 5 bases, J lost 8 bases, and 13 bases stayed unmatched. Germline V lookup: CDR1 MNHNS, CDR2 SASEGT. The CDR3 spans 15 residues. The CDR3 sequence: CASSTRTGRAKGYTF. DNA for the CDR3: TGTGCCAGCAGTACCCGGACAGGGAGGGCCAAAGGCTACACCTTC.

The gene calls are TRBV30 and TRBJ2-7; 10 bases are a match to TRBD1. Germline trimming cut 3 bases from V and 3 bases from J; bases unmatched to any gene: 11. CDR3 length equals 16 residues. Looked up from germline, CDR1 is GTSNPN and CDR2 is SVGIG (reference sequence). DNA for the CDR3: TGTGCCTGGAGGAGGGGGGGGAGGACAGGGGGCTACGAGCAGTACTTC. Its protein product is CAWRRGGRTGGYEQYF.

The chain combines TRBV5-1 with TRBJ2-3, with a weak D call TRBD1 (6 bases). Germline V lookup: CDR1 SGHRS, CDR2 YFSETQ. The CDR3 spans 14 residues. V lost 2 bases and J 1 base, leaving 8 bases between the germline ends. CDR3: CASSFYRGTDTQYF. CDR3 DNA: TGCGCCAGCAGCTTTTACAGGGGCACAGATACGCAGTATTTT.

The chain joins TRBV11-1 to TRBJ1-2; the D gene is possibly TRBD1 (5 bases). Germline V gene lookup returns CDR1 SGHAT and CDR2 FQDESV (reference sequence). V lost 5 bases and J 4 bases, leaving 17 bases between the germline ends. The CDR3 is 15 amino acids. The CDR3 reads CASSPFPGNGYGYTF. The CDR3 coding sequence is TGTGCCAGCAGCCCTTTTCCAGGGAATGGCTATGGCTACACCTTC.

The CDR3 is CASVGTGGREQYF. Written as DNA, the CDR3 is TGTGCCAGCGTCGGGACAGGGGGGCGCGAGCAGTACTTC. The chain links TRBV13 to TRBJ2-7; 11 bases are shared with TRBD1. Unmatched junction bases numbered 6, after V lost 8 bases and J lost 6 bases. Looked up from germline, CDR1 is PRHDT and CDR2 is FYEKMQ (reference sequence). This CDR3 has 13 residues.

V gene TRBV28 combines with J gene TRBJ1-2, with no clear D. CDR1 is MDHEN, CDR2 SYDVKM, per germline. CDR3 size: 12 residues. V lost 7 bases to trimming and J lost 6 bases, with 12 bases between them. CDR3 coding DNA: TGTGCCAGCACCGAGGGATTGAATGGCTACACCTTC. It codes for CASTEGLNGYTF.

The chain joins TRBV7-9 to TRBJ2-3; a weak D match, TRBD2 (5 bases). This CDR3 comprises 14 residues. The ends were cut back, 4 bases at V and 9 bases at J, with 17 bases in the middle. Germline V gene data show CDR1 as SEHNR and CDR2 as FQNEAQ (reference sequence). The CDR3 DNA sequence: TGTGCCAGCAGCTCGGACTTCCTGGCCCCCACGCAGTATTTT. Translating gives CASSSDFLAPTQYF.

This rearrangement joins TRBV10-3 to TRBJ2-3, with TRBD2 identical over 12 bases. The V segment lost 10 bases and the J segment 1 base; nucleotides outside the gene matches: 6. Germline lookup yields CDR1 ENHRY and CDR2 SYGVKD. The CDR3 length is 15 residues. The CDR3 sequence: CANALAGGRTDTQYF. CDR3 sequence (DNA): TGTGCCAACGCACTAGCGGGGGGACGCACAGATACGCAGTATTTT.

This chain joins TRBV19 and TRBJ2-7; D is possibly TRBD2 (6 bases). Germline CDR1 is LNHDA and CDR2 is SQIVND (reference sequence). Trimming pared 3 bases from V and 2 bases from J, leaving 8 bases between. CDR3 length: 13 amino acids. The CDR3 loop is CASSMGLAYEQYF. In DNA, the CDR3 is TGTGCCAGTAGTATGGGACTCGCCTACGAGCAGTACTTC.

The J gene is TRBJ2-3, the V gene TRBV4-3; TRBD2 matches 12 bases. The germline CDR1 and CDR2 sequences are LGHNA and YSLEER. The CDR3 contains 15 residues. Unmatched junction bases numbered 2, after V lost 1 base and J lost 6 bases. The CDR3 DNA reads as TGCGCCAGCAGCCAAGGGACTAGCGGGGCTGATACGCAGTATTTT. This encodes CASSQGTSGADTQYF.

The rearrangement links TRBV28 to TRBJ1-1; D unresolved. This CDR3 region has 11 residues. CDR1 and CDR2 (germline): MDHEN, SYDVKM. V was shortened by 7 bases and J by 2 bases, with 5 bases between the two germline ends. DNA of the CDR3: TGTGCCAGCACGGTCAACACTGAAGCTTTCTTT. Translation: CASTVNTEAFF.